The 17 T cell receptor beta chains reported below all come from one sample, sequenced in a study of cytomegalovirus exposure and HLA in healthy donors. PCR amplification relied on 60 Vbeta primers (plus 13 Jbeta primers). The repertoire was sequenced with immunoSEQ multiplex PCR; TCRdb's copy has only in-frame clones and lacks some. This sample's table has approximately 37,000 clones. Sequences were obtained from PBMCs. The receptors originated from a man aged 40-49 years in good health and CMV-seropositive.

The chain couples TRBV27 to TRBJ2-1, with D perhaps TRBD1 (7 bases). The CDR3 extends over 18 amino acids. Trimming left V 7 bases short and J 0 bases short, with 22 bases between. Germline CDR1 and CDR2: MNHEY and SMNVEV (reference sequence). The CDR3 here is CASTSPGGSGSSYNEQFF. The CDR3 DNA reads TGTGCCAGCACCTCCCCAGGGGGGTCGGGAAGCTCCTACAATGAGCAGTTCTTC.

The chain combines TRBV9 with TRBJ1-4, with 9 bases lining up with TRBD1. Germline V gene sequence: CDR1 SGDLS, CDR2 YYNGEE. This CDR3 is 15 amino acids long. V gave up 4 bases and J gave up 5 bases; unmatched junction bases: 6. CDR3 region: CASSLQGAINEKLFF. CDR3 sequence (DNA): TGTGCCAGCAGCTTACAGGGGGCTATCAATGAAAAACTGTTTTTT. The whole variable domain, remainder taken from reference TRBV9 and TRBJ1-4, is DSGVTQTPKHLITATGQRVTLRCSPRSGDLSVYWYQQSLDQGLQFLIQYYNGEERAKGNILERFSAQQFPDLHSELNLSSLELGDSALYFCASSLQGAINEKLFFGSGTQLSVL.

The rearrangement joins TRBV6-1 to TRBJ1-5, with TRBD1 as a possible D gene (5 bases). Germline values: CDR1 MNHNS, CDR2 SASEGT. V was pared by 4 bases and J by 5 bases, with 9 bases between. The CDR3 runs to 13 residues. Here the CDR3 DNA reads TGTGCCAGCAGTGTGGGACTAGATCAGCCCCAGCATTTT. Residues: CASSVGLDQPQHF.

The chain employs TRBV5-8 and TRBJ1-2; TRBD1 is a possible D gene (5 bases). Germline assignment: CDR1 SGHTS and CDR2 YDEGEE. V was trimmed by 3 bases and J by 3 bases, leaving 15 bases between them. The CDR3 loop spans 15 amino acids. CDR3 sequence (DNA): TGTGCCAGCAGCTCAGGGATGCAGCAGTACTATGGCTACACCTTC. As protein: CASSSGMQQYYGYTF.

The gene calls are TRBV10-3 and TRBJ2-7; tentatively, D is TRBD1 (6 bases). Germline CDR1 and CDR2: ENHRY and SYGVKD. The CDR3 consists of 15 residues. The V gene lost 4 bases and the J gene lost 3 bases, with 16 bases spanning the gap. CDR3 loop: CAISAPSGQRYEQYF. The DNA for the CDR3 is TGTGCCATCAGTGCACCCTCAGGACAGCGCTACGAGCAGTACTTC.

The chain employs TRBV2 and TRBJ2-7; 11 bases fit TRBD2. Germline V gene sequence: CDR1 SNHLY, CDR2 FYNNEI. With 6 bases clipped from V and 2 bases from J, the junction kept 9 bases outside the gene matches. CDR3 length: 16 amino acids. The chain's CDR3 is CASRANLAGGPYEQYF. CDR3 in DNA: TGTGCCAGCAGAGCCAACCTAGCGGGAGGCCCCTACGAGCAGTACTTC.

The rearrangement links TRBV7-9 to TRBJ1-2; 7 bases align to TRBD1. V was clipped by 1 base and J by 4 bases; unmatched bases: 9. Germline-derived CDR1 and CDR2 are SEHNR and FQNEAQ (reference sequence). There are 16 residues in the CDR3. The CDR3 region is CASSLDLGQTSYGYTF. CDR3 DNA sequence: TGTGCCAGCAGCTTAGATCTGGGACAGACAAGCTATGGCTACACCTTC.

This sequence joins TRBV7-9 and TRBJ1-1, with TRBD1 as a possible D gene (5 bases). The CDR3 totals 16 residues. Trimming left V 1 base short and J 1 base short, with 13 bases between. Per germline, CDR1 SEHNR and CDR2 FQNEAQ (reference sequence). For the CDR3, the DNA is TGTGCCAGCAGCTTAGGTCCCTCAGGGTGGAACACTGAAGCTTTCTTT. This translates into CASSLGPSGWNTEAFF.

V usage is TRBV7-2 and J usage is TRBJ2-2; tentative D call: TRBD2 (5 bases). The CDR3 totals 16 residues. Germline V gives CDR1 SGHTA, CDR2 FQGNSA. Trimming shortened V by 4 bases and J by 0 bases, and 12 bases separated the two germline ends. CDR3 nucleotide sequence: TGTGCCAGCAGCTCGCGAGCGGCAACGAACACCGGGGAGCTGTTTTTT. Amino acids: CASSSRAATNTGELFF.

The genes are TRBV6-1 and TRBJ2-5; the match to TRBD2 covers 7 bases. The germline V gene encodes CDR1 MNHNS and CDR2 SASEGT. V was clipped by 4 bases and J by 4 bases; unmatched bases: 6. This CDR3 is built from 14 residues. The CDR3 region has the DNA TGTGCCAGCAGTGTTCGGGACTACTCAGAGACCCAGTACTTC. As protein: CASSVRDYSETQYF.

This chain links TRBV9 with TRBJ1-4; D gene unclear. CDR3 length: 16 residues. Germline assignment: CDR1 SGDLS and CDR2 YYNGEE. Trimming removed 4 bases from V and 8 bases from J, with 21 bases in between. The CDR3 here is CASSSTREGGPEKLFF. Here the CDR3 DNA reads TGTGCCAGCAGCTCCACTAGGGAGGGCGGTCCGGAAAAACTGTTTTTT.

A remark on this clone: The junction departs from germline at one end; a sequencing error may be responsible. The V and J genes are TRBV5-4 and TRBJ2-1, with TRBD2 as a possible D gene (6 bases). In germline, CDR1 is SGHNT, CDR2 YYREEE (reference sequence). The CDR3 covers 15 residues. CDR3 DNA: TGTGCCAGCACCTTGGGCGGGTTGGAGGGCAATGAGCAGTTCTTC. This translates into CASTLGGLEGNEQFF.

The chain has TRBV5-1 and TRBJ2-7, with 10 bases identical to TRBD2. The ends lost 2 bases at V and 4 bases at J; junction bases unmatched: 9. The V gene's germline CDR1 is SGHRS and CDR2 YFSETQ. CDR3 length: 16 residues. The CDR3 here is CASSLYPGLANYEQYF. CDR3 sequence (DNA): TGCGCCAGCAGCTTATATCCGGGACTAGCGAATTACGAGCAGTACTTC.

The chain joins TRBV29-1 to TRBJ2-1, with 7 bases lining up with TRBD2. This CDR3 spans 16 amino acids. Germline-derived CDR1 and CDR2 are SQVTM and ANQGSEA. V was clipped by 0 bases and J by 0 bases; unmatched bases: 5. The chain's CDR3 is CSVEDLGGSSYNEQFF. The CDR3 DNA reads as TGCAGCGTTGAAGATCTGGGCGGGAGCTCCTACAATGAGCAGTTCTTC.

The chain joins TRBV9 to TRBJ2-7; TRBD1 is a possible D gene (6 bases). The ends were cut back, 0 bases at V and 5 bases at J, with 9 bases in the middle. Germline V gene sequence: CDR1 SGDLS, CDR2 YYNGEE. This CDR3 contains 13 residues. CDR3 bases: TGTGCCAGCAGCGTAGCCAGGGGCCACGAGCAGTACTTC. It is translated as CASSVARGHEQYF.

V and J are TRBV19 and TRBJ2-5, with 7 bases lining up with TRBD1. The J call may be wrong; the DNA end is better matched by TRBJ2-7. The CDR3 length is 14 residues. Germline V gives CDR1 LNHDA, CDR2 SQIVND (reference sequence). CDR3 protein: CASSPQTGPYEQYF. The CDR3 DNA reads TGTGCCAGTAGTCCCCAGACAGGGCCCTACGAGCAGTACTTC.

The chain joins TRBV11-2 to TRBJ1-1; D is ambiguous. Germline V gene sequence: CDR1 SGHAT, CDR2 FQNNGV. V lost 6 bases and J 2 bases, leaving 13 bases between the germline ends. The CDR3 is made up of 14 amino acids. DNA for the CDR3: TGTGCCAGCAGGACCGGGGTAGGAAACACTGAAGCTTTCTTT. Amino acid sequence: CASRTGVGNTEAFF.